This T cell receptor beta chain came from a study of blood T cell repertoires in COVID-19. TCRdb's copy holds only in-frame clones and misses some; the assay was immunoSEQ multiplex PCR. The sample shows about 280,000 clones, approximately 78% of them seen only once. Trimming cost V 2 bases and J 5 bases, with 11 bases left between them. Germline V CDR1 and CDR2: SGHRS, YFSETQ. This CDR3 spans 14 amino acids. The sample consisted of PBMCs or T cells enriched from blood (not recorded which). This chain connects TRBV5-1 to TRBJ1-5; D is ambiguous. The sequence came from a man between 35 and 55 years old who had been exposed to COVID-19. DNA of the CDR3: TGCGCCAGCAGCTTTGAGGGTCGGGATCAGCCCCAGCATTTT. As protein: CASSFEGRDQPQHF.